Each of the 15 T cell receptor beta chains below was sequenced from the same sample in a study of sequential checkpoint blockade in melanoma. This sample's treatment: randomized to nivolumab then ipilimumab (arm A) or the reverse (arm B). The assay was immunoSEQ multiplex PCR, and TCRdb's table has in-frame clones only and misses some. The sample carries approximately 20,000 clones, under 60% recorded once. The sample in question was CD8+ T cells sorted from blood (inferred from file names), obtained from a patient given nivolumab and ipilimumab in sequence. These receptors were collected from a human donor with melanoma.

This clone was seen a single time. The V and J genes are TRBV9 and TRBJ2-7, with D uncertain. Germline V gene data show CDR1 as SGDLS and CDR2 as YYNGEE. CDR3 length equals 13 residues. The ends were cut back, 1 base at V and 2 bases at J, with 7 bases in the middle. The CDR3 sequence: CASSVTEAYEQYF. Here the CDR3 DNA reads TGTGCCAGCAGCGTAACCGAGGCCTACGAGCAGTACTTC. The full variable domain, in which reference TRBV9 and TRBJ2-7 provide the parts outside the CDR3, is DSGVTQTPKHLITATGQRVTLRCSPRSGDLSVYWYQQSLDQGLQFLIQYYNGEERAKGNILERFSAQQFPDLHSELNLSSLELGDSALYFCASSVTEAYEQYFGPGTRLTVT.

The genes are TRBV28 and TRBJ2-1; no clear D. V was cut by 3 bases and J by 9 bases, with 12 bases left in between. Germline loops: CDR1 MDHEN, CDR2 SYDVKM. The length of the CDR3 is 13 residues. CDR3 in amino acids: CASSFPHVGEQFF. The CDR3 DNA reads as TGTGCCAGCAGTTTCCCCCACGTCGGTGAGCAGTTCTTC.

This clone is large (0.1 to 1%). The chain employs TRBV18 and TRBJ2-3; D gene unclear. The CDR3 loop spans 12 amino acids. Per the germline V gene, CDR1 is KGHSH and CDR2 is LQKENI. With 4 bases removed from V and 3 bases from J, the gap between germline ends came to 5 bases. The CDR3: CASSLLTDTQYF. In nucleotides, the CDR3 is TGTGCCAGCTCACTACTTACAGATACGCAGTATTTT.

The chain carries TRBV6-4 and TRBJ1-2, with 9 positions matching TRBD1. This CDR3 contains 16 residues. The germline CDR1 and CDR2 sequences are MRHNA and SNTAGT. With 5 bases clipped from V and 0 bases from J, the junction kept 7 bases outside the gene matches. CDR3 loop: CASSSGQGLSNYGYTF. CDR3 sequence (DNA): TGTGCCAGCAGTTCCGGACAGGGGTTATCTAACTATGGCTACACCTTC.

Judged by abundance, this clone is medium-sized (0.01 to 0.1%). The V call is TRBV10-3, the J call TRBJ1-5; D gene unclear. CDR1 ENHRY and CDR2 SYGVKD come from the germline V gene. There are 15 residues in the CDR3. V was shortened by 0 bases and J by 0 bases, with 6 bases between the two germline ends. CDR3 nucleotides: TGTGCCATCAGTGAGTCTCTAGGTAGCAATCAGCCCCAGCATTTT. The encoded protein is CAISESLGSNQPQHF.

The chain joins TRBV7-9 to TRBJ2-1; 12 nucleotides agree with TRBD1. The CDR3 has 15 amino acids. Germline-derived CDR1 and CDR2 are SEHNR and FQNEAQ (reference sequence). J lost 9 bases, V lost 1 base, and 4 bases had no gene match. The CDR3 DNA reads TGTGCCAGCAGCTTAGTAGGGACAGGGGGCGTTGAGCAGTTCTTC. This encodes CASSLVGTGGVEQFF.

The V and J genes are TRBV5-3 and TRBJ2-1; TRBD2 matches 13 bases. TRBV5-3 is given ORF status, its function remaining uncertain. Unmatched junction bases numbered 11, after V lost 8 bases and J lost 9 bases. CDR3 length: 15 residues. For the CDR3, the DNA is TGTGCCAGCACCCCTACTAGCGGGAGGGCCTTTGAGCAGTTCTTC. Residues: CASTPTSGRAFEQFF.

This clone was recorded a few times. The rearrangement links TRBV25-1 to TRBJ2-3; TRBD2 is a possible D gene (7 bases). This CDR3 spans 13 amino acids. Trimming cost V 10 bases and J 5 bases, with 16 bases left between them. CDR1 is MGHDK and CDR2 is SYGVNS in the germline V gene. The CDR3 loop is CAIAGAGGDTQYF. CDR3 in DNA: TGTGCCATCGCGGGGGCCGGGGGAGATACGCAGTATTTT.

J is TRBJ2-1 and V is TRBV27; D call uncertain. There are 14 residues in the CDR3. Trimming removed 1 base from V and 5 bases from J, with 9 bases in between. Per germline, CDR1 MNHEY and CDR2 SMNVEV (reference sequence). The CDR3 spells CASSLFPRNNEQFF. The CDR3 nucleotides read TGTGCCAGCAGTTTATTCCCCAGAAACAATGAGCAGTTCTTC.

The gene calls are TRBV7-3 and TRBJ1-6; 7 bases agree with TRBD1. This CDR3 region has 15 residues. The germline V gene has CDR1 SGHTA and CDR2 FQGTGA. V gave up 4 bases and J gave up 7 bases; unmatched junction bases: 7. In DNA, the CDR3 is TGTGCCAGCAGCTCCCAGACAGGGTCGAATTCACCCCTCCACTTT. This encodes CASSSQTGSNSPLHF.

This rearrangement joins TRBV7-3 to TRBJ1-5; D is perhaps TRBD1 (6 bases). The germline gives CDR1 SGHTA, CDR2 FQGTGA. Trimming removed 2 bases at V and 6 bases at J, with 14 bases between. The CDR3 contains 15 residues. CDR3 DNA sequence: TGTGCCAGCAGCTTAGTACAGGGTCCTTCTCAGCCCCAGCATTTT. Protein sequence: CASSLVQGPSQPQHF.

The CDR3 protein is CASSTGGDGYTF. CDR3 nucleotide sequence: TGTGCCAGCAGTACAGGGGGAGATGGCTACACCTTC. This chain joins TRBV5-6 and TRBJ1-2, with 8 positions matching TRBD1. Unmatched junction bases numbered 3, after V lost 5 bases and J lost 6 bases. The CDR3 extends over 12 amino acids. Germline CDR1 SGHDT, CDR2 YYEEEE.

This sequence joins TRBV6-5 and TRBJ1-2; D may be TRBD1 (6 bases). With 5 bases removed from V and 5 bases from J, the gap between germline ends came to 15 bases. The CDR3 is 14 residues long. Germline CDR1 MNHEY, CDR2 SVGAGI. Written as DNA, the CDR3 is TGTGCCAGCAGTGCCGACAGGACCTTATATGGCTACACCTTC. Amino acids: CASSADRTLYGYTF.

This clone appeared a few times. The rearrangement joins TRBV5-4 to TRBJ2-7; no clear D gene. This CDR3 is built from 16 residues. The V end was cut by 4 bases, the J end by 2 bases, with 19 bases between. Germline V gives CDR1 SGHNT, CDR2 YYREEE (reference sequence). This chain's CDR3 is CASSPQQGVSAYEQYF. The CDR3 DNA follows: TGTGCCAGCAGCCCCCAGCAAGGAGTATCGGCCTACGAGCAGTACTTC.

The gene calls are TRBV10-3 and TRBJ2-4; 7 bases match TRBD1. The CDR3 sequence is 17 residues long. V lost 8 bases to trimming and J lost 8 bases; unmatched junction nucleotides: 21. CDR1 and CDR2 (germline): ENHRY, SYGVKD. In nucleotides, the CDR3 is TGTGCCATCGGGTGGCGTCGGACCTGGACAGGTTGGTACATTCAGTACTTC. Translation gives CAIGWRRTWTGWYIQYF.